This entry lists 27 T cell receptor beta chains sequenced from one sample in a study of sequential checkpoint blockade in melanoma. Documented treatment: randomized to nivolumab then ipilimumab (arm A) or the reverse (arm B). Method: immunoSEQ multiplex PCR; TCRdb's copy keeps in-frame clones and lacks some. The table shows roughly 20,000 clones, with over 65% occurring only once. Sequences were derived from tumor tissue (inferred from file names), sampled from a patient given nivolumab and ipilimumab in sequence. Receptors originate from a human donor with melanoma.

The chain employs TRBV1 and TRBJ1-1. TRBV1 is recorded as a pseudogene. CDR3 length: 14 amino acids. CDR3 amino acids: CASSQEFAVSEAFF. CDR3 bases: TGCGCCAGCAGCCAAGAATTTGCGGTAAGTGAAGCTTTCTTT.

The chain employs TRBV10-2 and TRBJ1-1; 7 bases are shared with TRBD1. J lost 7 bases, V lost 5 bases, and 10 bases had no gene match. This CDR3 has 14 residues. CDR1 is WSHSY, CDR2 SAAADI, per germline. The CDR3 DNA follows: TGCGCCAGCAGTTACCGCAGGGGGATCGGTGAAGCTTTCTTT. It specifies CASSYRRGIGEAFF.

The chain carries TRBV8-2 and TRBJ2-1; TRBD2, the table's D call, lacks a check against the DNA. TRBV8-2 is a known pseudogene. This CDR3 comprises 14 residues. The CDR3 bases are TGTGCCAGCAGTGGGGGGGAGGGCCCCAATGAGCAGTTCTTC. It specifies CASSGGEGPNEQFF.

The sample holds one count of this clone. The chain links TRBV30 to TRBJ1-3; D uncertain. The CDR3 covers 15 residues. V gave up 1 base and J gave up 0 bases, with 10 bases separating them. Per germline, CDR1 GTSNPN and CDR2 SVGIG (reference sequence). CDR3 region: CAWSGKGLSGNTIYF. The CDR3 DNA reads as TGTGCCTGGAGTGGTAAAGGCCTCTCTGGAAACACCATATATTTT.

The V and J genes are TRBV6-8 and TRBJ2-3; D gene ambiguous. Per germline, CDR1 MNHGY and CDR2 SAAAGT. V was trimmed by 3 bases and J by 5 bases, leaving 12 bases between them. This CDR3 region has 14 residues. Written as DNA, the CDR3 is TGTGCCAGCAGTTATACTAACAGAGGAGATACGCAGTATTTT. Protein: CASSYTNRGDTQYF.

CDR3: CASSLEFGEAGYNEQFF. Here the CDR3 DNA reads TGTGCCAGCAGCTTAGAGTTTGGTGAAGCGGGATACAATGAGCAGTTCTTC. This chain joins TRBV11-1 and TRBJ2-1, with TRBD2 matching 7 bases. CDR1 is SGHAT and CDR2 is FQDESV in the germline V gene (reference sequence). The CDR3 runs to 17 residues. Unmatched junction bases numbered 10, after V lost 1 base and J lost 4 bases.

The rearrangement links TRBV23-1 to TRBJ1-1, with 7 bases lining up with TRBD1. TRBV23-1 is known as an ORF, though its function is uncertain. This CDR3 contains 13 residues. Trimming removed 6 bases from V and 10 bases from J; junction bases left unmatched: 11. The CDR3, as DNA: TGCGCCAGCAGCTTATCCGTCCAGGGGGGAGCTTTCTTT. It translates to CASSLSVQGGAFF.

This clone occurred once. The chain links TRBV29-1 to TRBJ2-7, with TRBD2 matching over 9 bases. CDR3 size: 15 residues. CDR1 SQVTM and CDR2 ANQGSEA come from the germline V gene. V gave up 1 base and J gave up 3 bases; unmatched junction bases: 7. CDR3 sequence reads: CSVEAGQREDYEQYF. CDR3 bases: TGCAGCGTTGAAGCGGGTCAGCGGGAGGACTACGAGCAGTACTTC.

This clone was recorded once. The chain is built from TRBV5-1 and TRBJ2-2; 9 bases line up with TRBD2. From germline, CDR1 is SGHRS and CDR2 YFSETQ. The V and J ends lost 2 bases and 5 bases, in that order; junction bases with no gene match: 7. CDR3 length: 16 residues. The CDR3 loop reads CASSLYSGSRTGELFF. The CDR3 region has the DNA TGCGCCAGCAGCTTATATAGCGGGAGCCGGACCGGGGAGCTGTTTTTT.

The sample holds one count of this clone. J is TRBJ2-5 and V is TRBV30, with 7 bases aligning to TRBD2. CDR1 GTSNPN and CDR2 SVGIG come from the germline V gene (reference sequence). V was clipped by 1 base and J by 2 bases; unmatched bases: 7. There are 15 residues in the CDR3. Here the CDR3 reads CAWSAGGRGQETQYF. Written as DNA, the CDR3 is TGTGCCTGGAGTGCGGGAGGACGGGGGCAAGAGACCCAGTACTTC.

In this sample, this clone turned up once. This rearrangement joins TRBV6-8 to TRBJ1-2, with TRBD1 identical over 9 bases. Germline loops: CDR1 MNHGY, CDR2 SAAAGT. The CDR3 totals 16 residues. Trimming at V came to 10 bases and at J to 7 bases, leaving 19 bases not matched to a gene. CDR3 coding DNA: TGTGCCATCGGCCCATATTCGGGACAGGGACCGGGTGGCTACACCTTC. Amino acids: CAIGPYSGQGPGGYTF.

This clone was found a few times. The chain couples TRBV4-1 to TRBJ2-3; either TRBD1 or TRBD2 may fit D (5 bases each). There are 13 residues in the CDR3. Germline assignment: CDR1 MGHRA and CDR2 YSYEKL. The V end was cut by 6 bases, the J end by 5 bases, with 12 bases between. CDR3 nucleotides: TGCGCCAGCAGTCAACGGGGCGGAGATACGCAGTATTTT. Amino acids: CASSQRGGDTQYF.

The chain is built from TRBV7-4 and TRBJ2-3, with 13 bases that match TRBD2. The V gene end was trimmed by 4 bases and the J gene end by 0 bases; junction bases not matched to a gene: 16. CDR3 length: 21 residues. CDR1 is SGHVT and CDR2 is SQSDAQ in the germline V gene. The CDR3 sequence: CASSSPGLAGPQDVSTDTQYF. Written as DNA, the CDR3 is TGTGCCAGCAGCTCACCGGGACTAGCGGGACCTCAGGACGTTAGCACAGATACGCAGTATTTT.

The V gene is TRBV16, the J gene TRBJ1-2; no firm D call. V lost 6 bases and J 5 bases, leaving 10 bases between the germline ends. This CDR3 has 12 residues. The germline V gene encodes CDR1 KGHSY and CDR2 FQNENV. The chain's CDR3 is CASSEEHYGYTF. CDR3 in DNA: TGTGCCAGCAGTGAAGAACATTATGGCTACACCTTC. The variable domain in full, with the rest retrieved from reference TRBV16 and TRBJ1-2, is GEEVAQTPKHLVRGEGQKAKLYCAPIKGHSYVFWYQQVLKNEFKFLISFQNENVFDETGMPKERFSAKCLPNSPCSLEIQATKLEDSAVYFCASSEEHYGYTFGSGTRLTVV.

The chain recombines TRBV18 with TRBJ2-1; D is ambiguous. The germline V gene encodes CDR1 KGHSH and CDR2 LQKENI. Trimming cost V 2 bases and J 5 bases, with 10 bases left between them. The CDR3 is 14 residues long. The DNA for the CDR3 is TGTGCCAGCTCACCATATTACGAGAACAATGAGCAGTTCTTC. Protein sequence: CASSPYYENNEQFF.

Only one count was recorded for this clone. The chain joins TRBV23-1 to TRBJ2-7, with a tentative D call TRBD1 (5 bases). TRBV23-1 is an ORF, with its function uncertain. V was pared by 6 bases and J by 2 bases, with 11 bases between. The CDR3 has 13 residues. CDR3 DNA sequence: TGCGCCAGCAGCCCTGACAGTCCCTACGAGCAGTACTTC. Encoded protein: CASSPDSPYEQYF.

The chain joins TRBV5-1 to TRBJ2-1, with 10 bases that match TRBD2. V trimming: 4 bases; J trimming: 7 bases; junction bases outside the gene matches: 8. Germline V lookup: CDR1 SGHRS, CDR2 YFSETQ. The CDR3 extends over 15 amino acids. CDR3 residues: CASSEILAGKNEQFF. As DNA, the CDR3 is TGCGCCAGCAGCGAAATACTAGCGGGAAAGAATGAGCAGTTCTTC.

The CDR3 region has the DNA TGTGCCTGGAGTCAGGGGGCTAATAGCAATCAGCCCCAGCATTTT. Its protein product is CAWSQGANSNQPQHF. The V and J genes are TRBV30 and TRBJ1-5; 8 bases agree with TRBD1. Germline V gene data show CDR1 as GTSNPN and CDR2 as SVGIG (reference sequence). This CDR3 region has 15 residues. The V and J ends lost 2 bases and 0 bases, in that order; junction bases with no gene match: 3.

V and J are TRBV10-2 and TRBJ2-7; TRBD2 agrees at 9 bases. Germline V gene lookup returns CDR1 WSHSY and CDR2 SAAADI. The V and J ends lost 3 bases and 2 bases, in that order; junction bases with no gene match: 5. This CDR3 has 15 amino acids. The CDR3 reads CASSDQRGDPYEQYF. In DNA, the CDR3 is TGCGCCAGCAGTGACCAGCGGGGGGACCCCTACGAGCAGTACTTC.

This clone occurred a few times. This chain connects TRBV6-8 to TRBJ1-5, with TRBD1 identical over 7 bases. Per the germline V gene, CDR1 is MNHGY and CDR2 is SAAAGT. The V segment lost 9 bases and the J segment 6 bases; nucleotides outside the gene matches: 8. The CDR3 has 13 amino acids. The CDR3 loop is CASFDRVAQPQHF. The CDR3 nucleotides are TGTGCCAGTTTCGACAGGGTTGCTCAGCCCCAGCATTTT.

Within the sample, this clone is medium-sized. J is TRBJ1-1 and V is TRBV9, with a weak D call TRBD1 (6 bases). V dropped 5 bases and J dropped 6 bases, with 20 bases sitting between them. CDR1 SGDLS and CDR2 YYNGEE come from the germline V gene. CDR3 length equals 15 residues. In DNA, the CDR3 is TGTGCCAGCAGTGAAGATGGCCGGGAGGGGGCTGAAGCTTTCTTT. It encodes CASSEDGREGAEAFF.

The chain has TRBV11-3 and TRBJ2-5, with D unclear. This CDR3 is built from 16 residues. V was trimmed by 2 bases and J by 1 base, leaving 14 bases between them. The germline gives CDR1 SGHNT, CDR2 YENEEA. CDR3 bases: TGTGCCAGCAGCTTATTCCCTTCACTCCCCCAAGAGACCCAGTACTTC. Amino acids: CASSLFPSLPQETQYF.

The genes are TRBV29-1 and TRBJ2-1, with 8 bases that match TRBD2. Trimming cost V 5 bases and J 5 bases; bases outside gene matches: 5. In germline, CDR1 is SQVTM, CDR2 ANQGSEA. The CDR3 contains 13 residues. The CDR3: CSVSSGLDNEQFF. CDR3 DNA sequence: TGCAGCGTTTCCTCGGGACTAGACAATGAGCAGTTCTTC.

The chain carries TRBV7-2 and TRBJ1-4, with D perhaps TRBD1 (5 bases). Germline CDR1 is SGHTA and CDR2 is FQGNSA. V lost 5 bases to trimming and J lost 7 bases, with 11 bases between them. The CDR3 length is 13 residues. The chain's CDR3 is CASSRDGGEKLFF. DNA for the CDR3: TGTGCCAGCAGCAGGGACGGGGGTGAAAAACTGTTTTTT.

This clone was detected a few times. The CDR3 DNA sequence: TGCGCCAGCAGTCAAACCCCGAGGGCAGGGGCGTGGAACACTGAAGCTTTCTTT. It translates to CASSQTPRAGAWNTEAFF. This chain connects TRBV23-1 to TRBJ1-1, with TRBD1 as a possible D gene (6 bases). Being an ORF, TRBV23-1 has a function that is uncertain. The CDR3 runs 18 residues. The germline V and J ends were trimmed by 2 bases and 1 base, with 20 bases remaining between them.

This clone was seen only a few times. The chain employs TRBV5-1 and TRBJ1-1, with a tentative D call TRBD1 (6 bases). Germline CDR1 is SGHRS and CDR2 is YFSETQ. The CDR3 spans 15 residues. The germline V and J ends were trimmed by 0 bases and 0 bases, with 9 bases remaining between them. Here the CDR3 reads CASSLVQGLNTEAFF. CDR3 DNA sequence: TGCGCCAGCAGCTTGGTTCAGGGGTTGAACACTGAAGCTTTCTTT.

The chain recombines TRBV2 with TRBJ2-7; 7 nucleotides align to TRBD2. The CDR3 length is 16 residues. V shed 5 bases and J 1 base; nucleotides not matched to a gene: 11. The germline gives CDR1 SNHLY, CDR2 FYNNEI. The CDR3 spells CASSYSSGAGSYEQYF. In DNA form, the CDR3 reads TGTGCCAGCAGTTACTCGAGCGGAGCGGGATCCTACGAGCAGTACTTC.